The clone carrying this T cell receptor (beta chain) was observed once. What it recognizes is unknown. V dropped 6 bases and J dropped 2 bases, with 22 bases sitting between them. Germline V gene data show CDR1 as SGHRS and CDR2 as YFSETQ. The CDR3 has 17 amino acids. This entry is derived from a study of T cells in localized non-small cell lung cancer. Whole-study findings and limits: Compared with tumor, uninvolved adjacent lung displayed greater T cell clonality, ranking highest overall.

Here immunoSEQ multiplex PCR was the method, and the copy in TCRdb shows in-frame clones only, minus some. This table holds about 78,000 clones, about four fifths found once. The clonotype was recovered from a man aged 40-75 years with stage I lung adenocarcinoma. V gene TRBV5-1 combines with J gene TRBJ2-3; weak D call: TRBD2 (7 bases). The sequencing used peripheral blood, collected before any cancer treatment. CDR3 loop: CASKGGGLKGSTDTQYF. CDR3 sequence (DNA): TGCGCCAGCAAAGGGGGGGGCCTAAAGGGGTCCACAGATACGCAGTATTTT.